Shown below are 32 T cell receptor beta chains from a single sample sequenced in a study of T-cell reconstitution after alpha-beta-depleted transplantation in children. A TCRbeta library incorporating unique molecular identifiers was prepared. TCRdb re-derived calls from the PCR reads in MiXCR, one entry per CDR3 protein. Of a few hundred thousand distinct CDR3 sequences in the sample, roughly 10% were seen once. The specimen comprised peripheral blood, sampled 180 days after TCRalphabeta/CD19-depleted stem cell transplant. These receptors were obtained from a male patient aged 2 to 10 who had a stem cell transplant for chronic granulomatous disease, so the T cells may come from the graft donor.

In this sample, this clonotype turned up many times. This chain connects TRBV7-8 to TRBJ2-2; D is ambiguous. The V and J ends lost 1 base and 3 bases respectively, with 9 bases between them. The CDR3 length is 15 residues. Germline V gene sequence: CDR1 SGHVS, CDR2 FQNEAQ. The CDR3: CASSLVTGYTGELFF. CDR3 DNA sequence: TGTGCCAGCAGCTTAGTTACTGGGTACACCGGGGAGCTGTTTTTT.

The table lists this clonotype with many counts. This rearrangement joins TRBV27 to TRBJ2-3; TRBD1 might be the D (5 bases). The CDR3 consists of 14 residues. Trimming pared 5 bases from V and 5 bases from J, leaving 14 bases between. Germline lookup yields CDR1 MNHEY and CDR2 SMNVEV (reference sequence). The CDR3 DNA is TGTGCCAGCAGTAGACAGACCTCGGGAGATACGCAGTATTTT. Protein: CASSRQTSGDTQYF.

Many counts were recorded for this clonotype. The chain combines TRBV12-3 or TRBV12-4 with TRBJ2-7; D unresolved. Trimming took off 3 bases at V and 0 bases at J, with 9 bases between the two ends. There are 14 residues in the CDR3. The CDR3 region has the DNA TGTGCCAGCAGTTTGGGCTGGGACTCCTACGAGCAGTACTTC. Translating gives CASSLGWDSYEQYF.

Many counts were recorded for this clonotype. This sequence joins TRBV10-1 and TRBJ2-1, with 13 bases fitting TRBD2. Trimming at V came to 9 bases and at J to 9 bases, leaving 5 bases not matched to a gene. The length of the CDR3 is 13 residues. Germline V CDR1 and CDR2: WNHNN, SYGVQD (reference sequence). The CDR3 sequence: CASGLAGDGEQFF. CDR3 DNA: TGCGCCAGTGGACTAGCGGGAGATGGTGAGCAGTTCTTC.

This clonotype has a count of ten or more. CDR3 in amino acids: CASSTRDYSYNEQFF. The CDR3 DNA reads TGTGCCAGCAGCACTAGGGACTACTCCTACAATGAGCAGTTCTTC. This chain links TRBV9 with TRBJ2-1; 7 bases are a match to TRBD2. The CDR3 consists of 15 residues. The V gene end was trimmed by 4 bases and the J gene end by 0 bases; junction bases not matched to a gene: 4. Germline CDR1 SGDLS, CDR2 YYNGEE.

This clonotype showed up many times. The gene calls are TRBV7-6 and TRBJ2-7; D gene ambiguous. This CDR3 comprises 13 residues. Deletions cut 3 bases from V and 7 bases from J, with 13 bases between. Germline V lookup: CDR1 SGHVS, CDR2 FNYEAQ. This chain's CDR3 is CASSLAQTREQYF. CDR3 DNA sequence: TGTGCCAGCAGCTTGGCCCAGACACGAGAGCAGTACTTC.

For this clonotype: A much larger clone differs by one base, so this may be a read error. The J gene is TRBJ2-7, the V gene TRBV7-2; possible D gene TRBD2, 7 bases. Per germline, CDR1 SGHTA and CDR2 FQGNSA. The CDR3 loop spans 15 amino acids. The V and J ends lost 5 bases and 6 bases respectively, with 20 bases between them. The DNA of the CDR3 is TGTGCCAGCAGCAGGATAATGATAGGGGGGGGCGAGCAGTACTTC. Its protein product is CASSRIMIGGGEQYF.

There are many counts of this clonotype. The gene calls are TRBV12-3 or TRBV12-4 and TRBJ2-7; TRBD1 matches at 8 bases. The CDR3 runs to 14 residues. V lost 5 bases and J lost 2; bases outside the gene matches: 5. CDR3 DNA sequence: TGTGCCAGCAGTCGACAGGGGCAGGCCTACGAGCAGTACTTC. The encoded protein is CASSRQGQAYEQYF.

This clonotype was found many times. The V and J genes are TRBV6-2 or TRBV6-3 and TRBJ2-5; D perhaps matches TRBD1 (5 bases). Germline V gene lookup returns CDR1 MNHEY and CDR2 SVGEGT. CDR3 length: 17 residues. Trimming took off 2 bases at V and 1 base at J, with 17 bases between the two ends. This CDR3 is CASSYPRQKRSQETQYF. The CDR3 DNA reads as TGTGCCAGCAGTTACCCACGACAGAAAAGGAGCCAAGAGACCCAGTACTTC.

There are a few counts of this clonotype. The chain combines TRBV7-9 with TRBJ1-2; 7 bases line up with TRBD1. CDR3 length: 14 amino acids. V lost 5 bases to trimming and J lost 5 bases; unmatched junction nucleotides: 8. Per germline, CDR1 SEHNR and CDR2 FQNEAQ (reference sequence). CDR3 DNA: TGTGCCAGCAGCCCTCCCGGGACAGCTTATGGCTACACCTTC. Its protein is CASSPPGTAYGYTF.

This clonotype was seen many times. J is TRBJ2-2 and V is TRBV6-5; TRBD2 is a possible D gene (5 bases). Germline assignment: CDR1 MNHEY and CDR2 SVGAGI. V lost 7 bases to trimming and J lost 8 bases, with 11 bases between them. This CDR3 region has 12 residues. The CDR3 is CASTQAAGELFF. The CDR3 bases are TGTGCCAGCACCCAAGCGGCAGGGGAGCTGTTTTTT.

The table lists this clonotype with many counts. The chain couples TRBV7-3 to TRBJ2-1; TRBD2 matches at 13 bases. This CDR3 has 20 amino acids. Germline lookup yields CDR1 SGHTA and CDR2 FQGTGA. Germline trimming cut 1 base from V and 5 bases from J; bases unmatched to any gene: 14. The CDR3 coding sequence is TGTGCCAGCAGCTTAAAGCACCCTTGGACTAGCGGGAGAGCCGACAATGAGCAGTTCTTC. This gives the protein CASSLKHPWTSGRADNEQFF.

Ten or more counts support this clonotype. V and J are TRBV12-3 or TRBV12-4 and TRBJ2-1; tentatively, D is TRBD2 (5 bases). The V gene lost 0 bases and the J gene lost 10 bases, with 13 bases spanning the gap. The CDR3 runs to 14 residues. Here the CDR3 reads CASSLAGSAGEQFF. The CDR3, as DNA: TGTGCCAGCAGTTTAGCGGGGAGCGCCGGGGAGCAGTTCTTC.

This clonotype was seen many times. The V and J genes are TRBV5-1 and TRBJ2-4; 12 nucleotides agree with TRBD2. The V segment lost 3 bases and the J segment 2 bases; nucleotides outside the gene matches: 3. This CDR3 comprises 16 residues. Germline CDR1 is SGHRS and CDR2 is YFSETQ. In DNA, the CDR3 is TGCGCCAGCAGCTGGGGACTAGCGGGTTCCAAAAACATTCAGTACTTC. As protein: CASSWGLAGSKNIQYF.

This clonotype was counted many times. This chain connects TRBV12-3 or TRBV12-4 to TRBJ2-3; D may match TRBD1 or TRBD2 (6 bases each). The CDR3 covers 16 residues. V dropped 7 bases and J dropped 3 bases, with 20 bases sitting between them. CDR3 residues: CASTLGSGGGTDTQYF. The CDR3 nucleotides read TGTGCCAGCACCTTGGGTAGCGGAGGGGGTACAGATACGCAGTATTTT.

The chain joins TRBV25-1 to TRBJ2-3; 7 nucleotides line up with TRBD1. CDR1 and CDR2 (germline): MGHDK, SYGVNS. CDR3 size: 14 residues. The J segment lost 5 bases and the V segment lost 6 bases, leaving 8 bases of the junction unmatched. The CDR3 sequence is CASSKQGPRDTQYF. CDR3 sequence (DNA): TGTGCCAGCAGCAAACAGGGGCCTAGAGATACGCAGTATTTT.

V is TRBV7-9 and J is TRBJ2-7; perhaps TRBD2 as D (5 bases). Germline V gene data show CDR1 as SEHNR and CDR2 as FQNEAQ (reference sequence). The CDR3 is 12 residues long. V was shortened by 7 bases and J by 1 base, with 8 bases between the two germline ends. The CDR3 coding sequence is TGTGCCAGCAATTCGGGGTCCTACGAGCAGTACTTC. Translated: CASNSGSYEQYF. Supplemented by reference TRBV7-9 and TRBJ2-7, the full variable domain reads DTGVSQNPRHKITKRGQNVTFRCDPISEHNRLYWYRQTLGQGPEFLTYFQNEAQLEKSRLLSDRFSAERPKGSFSTLEIQRTEQGDSAMYLCASNSGSYEQYFGPGTRLTVT.

This chain connects TRBV7-8 to TRBJ2-7, with 10 bases lining up with TRBD2. After removal of 8 bases from V and 2 bases from J, the junction contained 6 bases not matched to a gene. CDR3 size: 14 residues. Germline V gene sequence: CDR1 SGHVS, CDR2 FQNEAQ. The CDR3 coding sequence is TGTGCCAGCCTTCGGACTAGCGGACCCTACGAGCAGTACTTC. Translating it yields CASLRTSGPYEQYF. Full variable domain (remainder filled in from reference TRBV7-8 and TRBJ2-7): GAGVSQSPRYKVAKRGQDVALRCDPISGHVSLFWYQQALGQGPEFLTYFQNEAQLDKSGLPSDRFFAERPEGSVSTLKIQRTQQEDSAVYLCASLRTSGPYEQYFGPGTRLTVT.

This clonotype was seen ten or more times. The chain joins TRBV21-1 to TRBJ2-7; the D segment call TRBD2 is taken from the table without a DNA check. TRBV21-1 corresponds to a pseudogene. CDR3 size: 12 residues. The CDR3 here is CASRGTRDEQYF. In DNA, the CDR3 is TGTGCCAGCAGAGGGACTAGGGACGAGCAGTACTTC.

This clonotype was recorded many times. V is TRBV6-2 or TRBV6-3 and J is TRBJ2-1; the D gene is possibly TRBD2 (6 bases). Germline V gene lookup returns CDR1 MNHEY and CDR2 SVGEGT. Trimming stripped 4 bases from V and 4 bases from J, with 8 bases between. The CDR3 totals 13 residues. CDR3 coding DNA: TGTGCCAGCAGTTCGACTAGATACAATGAGCAGTTCTTC. This encodes CASSSTRYNEQFF.

This clonotype was counted at least ten times. The chain has TRBV9 and TRBJ2-2; D uncertain. Trimming took 4 bases from V and 0 from J, leaving 10 bases between them. The germline CDR1 and CDR2 sequences are SGDLS and YYNGEE. CDR3 length: 15 amino acids. CDR3 region: CASSPTATNTGELFF. The CDR3 nucleotides are TGTGCCAGCAGCCCGACGGCCACGAACACCGGGGAGCTGTTTTTT.

This clonotype was seen repeatedly, ten times or more. The chain links TRBV20-1 to TRBJ2-1, with 8 bases identical to TRBD1. This CDR3 region has 14 residues. The germline gives CDR1 DFQATT, CDR2 SNEGSKA (reference sequence). Losses at the gene ends were 6 bases for V and 7 bases for J; bases not matched to a gene: 11. The CDR3 coding sequence is TGCAGTGCCCCTACTCGACAGGGGACTAATGAGCAGTTCTTC. Amino acid sequence: CSAPTRQGTNEQFF.

This clonotype was seen ten or more times. The rearrangement joins TRBV11-1 to TRBJ2-6, with 7 bases lining up with TRBD1. The J segment lost 0 bases and the V segment lost 5 bases, leaving 10 bases of the junction unmatched. Germline lookup yields CDR1 SGHAT and CDR2 FQDESV (reference sequence). CDR3 length: 18 residues. The CDR3 loop is CASSRPTGLPSGANVLTF. CDR3 DNA: TGTGCCAGCAGCCGCCCGACAGGGCTGCCCTCTGGGGCCAACGTCCTGACTTTC.

This clonotype was observed many times. The V call is TRBV7-9, the J call TRBJ2-2; the D is unclear. The germline V and J ends were trimmed by 1 base and 5 bases, with 14 bases remaining between them. The CDR3 loop spans 16 amino acids. Per germline, CDR1 SEHNR and CDR2 FQNEAQ (reference sequence). The CDR3 DNA sequence: TGTGCCAGCAGCTTAGGGTTTCGAGGTCATACCGGGGAGCTGTTTTTT. Amino acids: CASSLGFRGHTGELFF.

The sample holds many counts of this clonotype. CDR3 in amino acids: CASSLGGRNIQYF. For the CDR3, the DNA is TGTGCCAGCAGCTTGGGGGGGAGAAACATTCAGTACTTC. The chain links TRBV5-6 to TRBJ2-4; D may correspond to TRBD1 or TRBD2 (5 bases each). The CDR3 has 13 amino acids. V was shortened by 0 bases and J by 6 bases, with 7 bases between the two germline ends. Per germline, CDR1 SGHDT and CDR2 YYEEEE. Full variable domain (missing parts from reference TRBV5-6 and TRBJ2-4): DAGVTQSPTHLIKTRGQQVTLRCSPKSGHDTVSWYQQALGQGPQFIFQYYEEEERQRGNFPDRFSGHQFPNYSSELNVNALLLGDSALYLCASSLGGRNIQYFGAGTRLSVL.

This clonotype was counted a few times. This chain joins TRBV30 and TRBJ1-2, with 10 bases aligning to TRBD1. V lost 2 bases to trimming and J lost 2 bases; unmatched junction nucleotides: 2. This CDR3 has 14 residues. Looked up from germline, CDR1 is GTSNPN and CDR2 is SVGIG (reference sequence). The CDR3 nucleotides are TGTGCCTGGAGTCGGGACAGGGGAAACTATGGCTACACCTTC. Translating gives CAWSRDRGNYGYTF.

This clonotype was recorded many times. This chain connects TRBV7-9 to TRBJ2-3; D possibly corresponds to TRBD2 (5 bases). Germline assignment: CDR1 SEHNR and CDR2 FQNEAQ (reference sequence). This CDR3 has 16 amino acids. V was clipped by 5 bases and J by 2 bases, with 17 bases between them. CDR3 in DNA: TGTGCCAGCAGCCGGTCCGAGACTATGGCCACAGATACGCAGTATTTT. It codes for CASSRSETMATDTQYF.

This clonotype was seen many times. The chain recombines TRBV12-3 or TRBV12-4 with TRBJ2-5, with 8 bases fitting TRBD2. V trimming: 5 bases; J trimming: 4 bases; junction bases outside the gene matches: 3. This CDR3 contains 13 residues. DNA for the CDR3: TGTGCCAGCAGTGTCACTAGCGGAGAGACCCAGTACTTC. This encodes CASSVTSGETQYF.

This clonotype showed up many times. The chain uses TRBV5-1 and TRBJ2-7, with 14 bases that match TRBD2. This CDR3 contains 18 residues. Germline V gene lookup returns CDR1 SGHRS and CDR2 YFSETQ. V shed 7 bases and J 3 bases; nucleotides not matched to a gene: 15. The CDR3 DNA reads TGCGCCAGCTCCCAAGGGGGACTAGCGGGAGTAAGGGACTACGAGCAGTACTTC. Its translation: CASSQGGLAGVRDYEQYF.

This clonotype was counted at least ten times. J is TRBJ2-3 and V is TRBV5-5, with 10 nucleotides matching TRBD2. Germline V gene data show CDR1 as SGHKS and CDR2 as YYEKEE (reference sequence). The J segment lost 2 bases and the V segment lost 4 bases, leaving 4 bases of the junction unmatched. The CDR3 spans 15 residues. The CDR3 bases are TGTGCCAGCAGCCTTACTAGCGGGGTCACAGATACGCAGTATTTT. This sequence encodes CASSLTSGVTDTQYF.

This clonotype was detected ten times or more. The rearrangement joins TRBV28 to TRBJ2-7, with 10 bases fitting TRBD1. Germline loops: CDR1 MDHEN, CDR2 SYDVKM. The V segment lost 3 bases and the J segment 1 base; nucleotides outside the gene matches: 9. The CDR3 has 17 amino acids. The CDR3 nucleotides are TGTGCCAGCAGTTTCCCTCCGGGACAGGGGAGTTCCTACGAGCAGTACTTC. It encodes CASSFPPGQGSSYEQYF.

This clonotype was found many times. The chain couples TRBV7-6 to TRBJ2-2; 7 bases align to TRBD1. Germline CDR1 reads SGHVS; CDR2 reads FNYEAQ. The CDR3 runs 17 residues. Trimming cost V 5 bases and J 1 base; bases outside gene matches: 10. CDR3 coding DNA: TGTGCCAGCAGCAAACCAGAGACAGGGAGGAACACCGGGGAGCTGTTTTTT. Translating gives CASSKPETGRNTGELFF.